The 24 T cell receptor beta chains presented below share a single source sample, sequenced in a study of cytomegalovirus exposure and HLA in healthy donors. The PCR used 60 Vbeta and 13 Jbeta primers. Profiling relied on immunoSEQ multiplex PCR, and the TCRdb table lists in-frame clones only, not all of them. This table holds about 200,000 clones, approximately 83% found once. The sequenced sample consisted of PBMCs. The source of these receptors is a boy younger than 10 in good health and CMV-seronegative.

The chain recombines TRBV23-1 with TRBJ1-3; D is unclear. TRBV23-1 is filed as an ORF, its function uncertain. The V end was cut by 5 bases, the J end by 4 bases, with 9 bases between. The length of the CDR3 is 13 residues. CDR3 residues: CASSSVPGNTIYF. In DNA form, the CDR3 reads TGCGCCAGCAGTTCAGTCCCCGGAAACACCATATATTTT.

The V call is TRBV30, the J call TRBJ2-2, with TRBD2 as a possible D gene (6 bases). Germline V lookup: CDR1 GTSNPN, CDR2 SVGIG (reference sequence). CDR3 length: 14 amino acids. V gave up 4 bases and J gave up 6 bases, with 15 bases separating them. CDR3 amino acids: CAWTGLTPPGELFF. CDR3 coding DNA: TGTGCCTGGACTGGACTAACCCCCCCCGGGGAGCTGTTTTTT.

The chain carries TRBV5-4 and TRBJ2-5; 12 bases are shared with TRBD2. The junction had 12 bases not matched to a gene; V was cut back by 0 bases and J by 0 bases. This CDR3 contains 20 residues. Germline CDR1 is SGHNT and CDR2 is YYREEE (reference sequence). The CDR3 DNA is TGTGCCAGCAGCTTGGCCGACCTAGCGGGGGGGCTGTGGTACCAAGAGACCCAGTACTTC. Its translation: CASSLADLAGGLWYQETQYF.

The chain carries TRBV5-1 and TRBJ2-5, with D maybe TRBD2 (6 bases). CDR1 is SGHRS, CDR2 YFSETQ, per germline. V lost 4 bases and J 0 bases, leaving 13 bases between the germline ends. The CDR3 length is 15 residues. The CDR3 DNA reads TGCGCCAGCAGCCGCGGAGGGGTTGACCAAGAGACCCAGTACTTC. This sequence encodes CASSRGGVDQETQYF.

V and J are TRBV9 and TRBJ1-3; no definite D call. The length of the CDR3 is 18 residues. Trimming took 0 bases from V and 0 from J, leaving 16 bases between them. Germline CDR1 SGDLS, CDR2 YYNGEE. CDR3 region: CASSVGPRGMSSGNTIYF. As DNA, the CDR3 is TGTGCCAGCAGCGTAGGGCCCAGAGGGATGAGCTCTGGAAACACCATATATTTT.

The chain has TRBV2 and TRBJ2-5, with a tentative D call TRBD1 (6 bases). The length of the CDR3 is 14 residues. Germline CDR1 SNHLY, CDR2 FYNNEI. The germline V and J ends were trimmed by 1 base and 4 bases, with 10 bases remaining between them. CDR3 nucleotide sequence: TGTGCCAGCAGTGAAGAAACAGGGAGAGAGACCCAGTACTTC. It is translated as CASSEETGRETQYF.

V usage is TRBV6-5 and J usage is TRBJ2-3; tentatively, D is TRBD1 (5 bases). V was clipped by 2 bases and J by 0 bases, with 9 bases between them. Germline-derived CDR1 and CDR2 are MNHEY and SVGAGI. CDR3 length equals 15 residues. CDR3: CASSYDQGSTDTQYF. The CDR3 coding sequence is TGTGCCAGCAGTTACGATCAGGGTAGCACAGATACGCAGTATTTT.

As DNA, the CDR3 is TGTGCCAGCAGTTTATGGGGGACAGGGGGATCGGCTAACTATGGCTACACCTTC. Its protein product is CASSLWGTGGSANYGYTF. The rearrangement uses TRBV27 and TRBJ1-2; 11 positions match TRBD1. The germline gives CDR1 MNHEY, CDR2 SMNVEV (reference sequence). The CDR3 has 18 amino acids. V trimming: 1 base; J trimming: 0 bases; junction bases outside the gene matches: 7.

The CDR3 DNA sequence: TGTGCCAGCAGCCAGGGAACAGGGGTCGTCGGCGGCTACACCTTC. Translating gives CASSQGTGVVGGYTF. The chain recombines TRBV7-8 with TRBJ1-2; 7 bases align to TRBD1. CDR1 and CDR2 (germline): SGHVS, FQNEAQ. The J segment lost 8 bases and the V segment lost 5 bases, leaving 14 bases of the junction unmatched. CDR3 size: 15 residues.

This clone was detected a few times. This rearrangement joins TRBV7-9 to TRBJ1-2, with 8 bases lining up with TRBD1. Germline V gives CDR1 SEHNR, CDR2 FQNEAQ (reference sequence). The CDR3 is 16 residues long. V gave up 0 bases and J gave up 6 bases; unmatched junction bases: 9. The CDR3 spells CASSLALRTGYNGYTF. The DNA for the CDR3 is TGTGCCAGCAGCTTAGCGCTCCGGACAGGGTATAATGGCTACACCTTC.

CDR3 nucleotides: TGTGCCAGCAGTAGGACTGGGATAGCCGGGGAGCTGTTTTTT. It specifies CASSRTGIAGELFF. The chain joins TRBV5-4 to TRBJ2-2; weak D call: TRBD2 (5 bases). CDR1 and CDR2 (germline): SGHNT, YYREEE (reference sequence). The V end was cut by 5 bases, the J end by 6 bases, with 14 bases between. This CDR3 spans 14 amino acids.

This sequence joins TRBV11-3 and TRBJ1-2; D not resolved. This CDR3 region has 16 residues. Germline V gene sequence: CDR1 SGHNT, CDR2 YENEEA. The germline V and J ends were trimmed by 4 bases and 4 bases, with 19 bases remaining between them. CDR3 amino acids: CASSSSFGFNFYGYTF. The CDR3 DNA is TGTGCCAGCAGCTCCTCATTCGGGTTTAACTTCTATGGCTACACCTTC.

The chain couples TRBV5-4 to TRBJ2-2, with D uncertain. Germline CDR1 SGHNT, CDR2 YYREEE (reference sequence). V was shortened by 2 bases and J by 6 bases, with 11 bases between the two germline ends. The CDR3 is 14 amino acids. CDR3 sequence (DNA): TGTGCCAGCAGCTTATCATGGCGGCCCGGGGAGCTGTTTTTT. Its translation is CASSLSWRPGELFF. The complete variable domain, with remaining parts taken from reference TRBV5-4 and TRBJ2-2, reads ETGVTQSPTHLIKTRGQQVTLRCSSQSGHNTVSWYQQALGQGPQFIFQYYREEENGRGNFPPRFSGLQFPNYSSELNVNALELDDSALYLCASSLSWRPGELFFGEGSRLTVL.

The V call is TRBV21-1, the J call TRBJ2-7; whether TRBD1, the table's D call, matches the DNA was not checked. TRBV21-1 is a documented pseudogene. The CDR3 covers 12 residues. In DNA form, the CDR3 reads TGTGCCAGCAGCCACAGGACCTACGAGCAGTACTTC. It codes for CASSHRTYEQYF.

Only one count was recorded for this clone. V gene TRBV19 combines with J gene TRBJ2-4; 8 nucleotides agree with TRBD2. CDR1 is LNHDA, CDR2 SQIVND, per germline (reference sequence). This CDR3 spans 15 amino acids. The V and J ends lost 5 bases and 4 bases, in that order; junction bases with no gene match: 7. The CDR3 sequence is CASSVGGGNKNIQYF. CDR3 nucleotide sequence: TGTGCCAGTAGTGTCGGGGGGGGGAATAAAAACATTCAGTACTTC.

This CDR3 reads CAWSGFQYEQYF. In nucleotides, the CDR3 is TGTGCCTGGAGCGGGTTTCAATACGAGCAGTACTTC. The V gene is TRBV30, the J gene TRBJ2-7; D gene uncertain. V gave up 3 bases and J gave up 4 bases, with 10 bases separating them. Looked up from germline, CDR1 is GTSNPN and CDR2 is SVGIG (reference sequence). The CDR3 totals 12 residues.

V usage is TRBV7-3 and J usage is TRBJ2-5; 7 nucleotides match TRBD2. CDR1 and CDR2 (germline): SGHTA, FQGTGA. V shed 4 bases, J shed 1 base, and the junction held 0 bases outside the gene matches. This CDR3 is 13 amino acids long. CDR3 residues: CASSSGGQETQYF. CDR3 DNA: TGTGCCAGCAGCTCGGGGGGCCAAGAGACCCAGTACTTC.

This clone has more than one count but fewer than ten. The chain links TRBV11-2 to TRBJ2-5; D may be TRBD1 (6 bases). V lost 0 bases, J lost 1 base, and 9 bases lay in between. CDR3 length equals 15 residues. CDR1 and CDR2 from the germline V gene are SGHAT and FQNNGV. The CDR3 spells CASSLEGAPQETQYF. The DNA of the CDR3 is TGTGCCAGCAGCTTAGAGGGGGCCCCCCAAGAGACCCAGTACTTC.

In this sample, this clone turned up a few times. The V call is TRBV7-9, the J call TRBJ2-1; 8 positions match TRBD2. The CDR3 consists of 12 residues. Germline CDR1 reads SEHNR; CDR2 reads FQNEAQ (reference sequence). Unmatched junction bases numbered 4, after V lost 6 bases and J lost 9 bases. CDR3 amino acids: CASRSSGVEQFF. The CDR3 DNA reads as TGTGCCAGCAGAAGTAGCGGGGTTGAGCAGTTCTTC.

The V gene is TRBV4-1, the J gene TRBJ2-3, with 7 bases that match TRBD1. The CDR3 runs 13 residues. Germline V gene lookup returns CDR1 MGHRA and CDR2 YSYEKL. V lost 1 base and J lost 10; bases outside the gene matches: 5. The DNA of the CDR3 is TGCGCCAGCAGCCAAGGACAGGGCATAGCGCAGTATTTT. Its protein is CASSQGQGIAQYF.

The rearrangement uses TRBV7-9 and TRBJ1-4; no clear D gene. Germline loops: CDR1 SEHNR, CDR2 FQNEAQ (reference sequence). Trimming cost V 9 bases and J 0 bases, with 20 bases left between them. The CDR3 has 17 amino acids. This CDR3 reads CASPVTPAGTTNEKLFF. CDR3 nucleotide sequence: TGTGCCAGTCCCGTCACTCCGGCGGGGACAACTAATGAAAAACTGTTTTTT.

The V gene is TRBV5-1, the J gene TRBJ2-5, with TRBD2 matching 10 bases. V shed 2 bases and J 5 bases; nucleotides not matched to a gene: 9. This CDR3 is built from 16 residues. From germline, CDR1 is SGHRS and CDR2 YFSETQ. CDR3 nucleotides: TGCGCCAGCAGCTTACTAGCGGGGTCGAGGGAGGAGACCCAGTACTTC. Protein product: CASSLLAGSREETQYF.

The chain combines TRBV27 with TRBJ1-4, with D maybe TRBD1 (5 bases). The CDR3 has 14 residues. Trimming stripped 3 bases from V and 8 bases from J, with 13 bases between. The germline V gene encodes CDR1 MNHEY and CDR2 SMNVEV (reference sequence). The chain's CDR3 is CASSFGGGREKLFF. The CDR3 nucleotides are TGTGCCAGCAGTTTTGGTGGGGGGAGGGAAAAACTGTTTTTT.

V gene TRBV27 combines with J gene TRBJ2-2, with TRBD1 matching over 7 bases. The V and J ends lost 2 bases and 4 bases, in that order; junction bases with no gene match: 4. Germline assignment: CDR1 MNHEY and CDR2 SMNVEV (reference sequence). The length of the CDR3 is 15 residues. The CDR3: CASSLPAGGTGELFF. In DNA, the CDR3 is TGTGCCAGCAGTTTACCGGCAGGGGGCACCGGGGAGCTGTTTTTT.